The 20 T cell receptor beta chains given below trace back to one sample, sequenced in a study of CD8+CD57+ T cells in acquired aplastic anemia. It was patients with CD8+CD57+ cell expansion by flow cytometry who were chosen for sequencing. Genomic DNA templated the TCR beta VDJ and CDR3 profiling. One entry per CDR3 protein, called by TCRdb with MiXCR from the reads. In the table there are under 200,000 distinct CDR3 sequences, roughly half of which are singletons. Sequenced material: sorted CD4+, CD8+, or CD8+CD57+ T cells (not recorded which) from PBMCs. The source is a human donor with aplastic anemia.

In the case of this clonotype: The conserved phenylalanine or tryptophan normally closing the CDR3 is absent here, so this likely arose from a read error. The J gene is TRBJ1-2, the V gene TRBV12-3 or TRBV12-4, with TRBD1 as a possible D gene (5 bases). Trimming stripped 8 bases from V and 6 bases from J, with 16 bases between. The CDR3 runs 13 residues. CDR3 in DNA: TGTGCCAGCCGCCCCGGGGCTTGGCATGGCTACACCCTC. This gives the protein CASRPGAWHGYTL.

This clonotype was recorded many times. V usage is TRBV24-1 and J usage is TRBJ2-1; TRBD1 agrees at 9 bases. The CDR3 is 17 residues long. J was trimmed by 7 bases and V by 3 bases; bases with no gene match: 12. CDR1 and CDR2 (germline): KGHDR, SFDVKD. The CDR3 sequence: CATSDQAPGQGRNEQFF. For the CDR3, the DNA is TGTGCCACCAGTGATCAGGCCCCGGGACAGGGAAGAAATGAGCAGTTCTTC.

This clonotype was seen at least ten times. The chain joins TRBV11-2 to TRBJ2-7; no firm D call. V was pared by 3 bases and J by 0 bases, with 0 bases between. Germline V gene data show CDR1 as SGHAT and CDR2 as FQNNGV. The CDR3 totals 11 residues. The CDR3 bases are TGTGCCAGCAGCTTCTCCTACGAGCAGTACTTC. Amino acids: CASSFSYEQYF.

This sequence joins TRBV20-1 and TRBJ1-5; TRBD1 is a possible D gene (5 bases). V lost 0 bases to trimming and J lost 10 bases, with 10 bases between them. This CDR3 is built from 12 residues. Per germline, CDR1 DFQATT and CDR2 SNEGSKA (reference sequence). CDR3 nucleotides: TGCAGTGCTAGAGAAGGGGAAGGACCCCAGCATTTT. Its protein product is CSAREGEGPQHF.

This clonotype was seen only a few times. The rearrangement uses TRBV25-1 and TRBJ2-1, with D perhaps TRBD1 (5 bases). The CDR3 runs 16 residues. Germline CDR1 reads MGHDK; CDR2 reads SYGVNS. V was cut by 6 bases and J by 5 bases, with 20 bases left in between. The CDR3 DNA reads TGTGCCAGCAGCTTGGAGTGGACCCTAGGGGACAATGAGCAGTTCTTC. It encodes CASSLEWTLGDNEQFF.

CDR3 DNA: TGTGCCAGTGCTAGGGATAGCAATCATGGCTACACCTTC. Amino acid sequence: CASARDSNHGYTF. The V gene is TRBV2, the J gene TRBJ1-2; no firm D call. The CDR3 covers 13 residues. Germline CDR1 reads SNHLY; CDR2 reads FYNNEI. The V end was cut by 9 bases, the J end by 6 bases, with 17 bases between.

Here the CDR3 DNA reads TGTGCCAGTAGTATTGACAGGGTTCGGGATACGCAGTATTTT. It codes for CASSIDRVRDTQYF. The chain combines TRBV19 with TRBJ2-3; 7 bases align to TRBD1. The CDR3 is 14 amino acids. CDR1 and CDR2 (germline): LNHDA, SQIVND (reference sequence). V lost 3 bases to trimming and J lost 6 bases; unmatched junction nucleotides: 6.

This chain connects TRBV25-1 to TRBJ1-6, with 8 positions matching TRBD1. Germline V gene sequence: CDR1 MGHDK, CDR2 SYGVNS. Trimming took 8 bases from V and 11 from J; bases not matched to a gene: 14. This CDR3 comprises 15 residues. The CDR3 DNA is TGTGCCAGCTCATTCAGGGGAACAGGGGGAACACCCCTCCACTTT. This translates into CASSFRGTGGTPLHF.

The chain carries TRBV5-1 and TRBJ1-4; unclear D gene. Germline lookup yields CDR1 SGHRS and CDR2 YFSETQ. Deletions cut 2 bases from V and 8 bases from J, with 13 bases between. This CDR3 has 14 residues. The chain's CDR3 is CASSFETGREKLFF. CDR3 bases: TGCGCCAGCAGCTTCGAGACTGGAAGAGAAAAACTGTTTTTT.

The CDR3 protein is CASSLDFGTSYEQYF. The CDR3 nucleotides read TGTGCCAGCAGCTTAGACTTCGGGACCTCCTACGAGCAGTACTTC. The chain joins TRBV11-2 to TRBJ2-7, with D possibly being TRBD1 or TRBD2 (5 bases each). The CDR3 is 15 residues long. V was cut by 0 bases and J by 0 bases, with 9 bases left in between. The V gene's germline CDR1 is SGHAT and CDR2 FQNNGV.

This clonotype was counted ten times or more. V gene TRBV12-3 or TRBV12-4 combines with J gene TRBJ1-6, with 8 bases matching TRBD1. Trimming took 5 bases from V and 4 from J; bases not matched to a gene: 4. This CDR3 region has 15 residues. The CDR3 coding sequence is TGTGCCAGCAGTCCCGGGACAGGATATAATTCACCCCTCCACTTT. Encoded protein: CASSPGTGYNSPLHF.

The V and J genes are TRBV2 and TRBJ1-1; D is possibly TRBD1 (6 bases). The V end was cut by 7 bases, the J end by 3 bases, with 12 bases between. Germline CDR1 and CDR2: SNHLY and FYNNEI. This CDR3 has 13 amino acids. In nucleotides, the CDR3 is TGTGCCAGCATCCCTACAGGGCACACTGAAGCTTTCTTT. The encoded protein is CASIPTGHTEAFF.

This clonotype was seen only once. This chain links TRBV29-1 with TRBJ2-1; 9 bases line up with TRBD2. With V trimmed by 3 bases and J by 6 bases, 18 bases remained unmatched. Germline assignment: CDR1 SQVTM and CDR2 ANQGSEA. The CDR3 totals 18 residues. The CDR3 DNA reads TGCAGCGTTGAGGACACCGCTCCTCTTTGGACTAGCGTCAATGAGCAGTTCTTC. Amino acids: CSVEDTAPLWTSVNEQFF.

On this clonotype: The junction does not match germline at one end; this may be a read error. This chain connects TRBV5-5 to TRBJ2-6, with D hard to call. Germline CDR1 SGHKS, CDR2 YYEKEE (reference sequence). The CDR3 length is 12 residues. This CDR3 reads CASSLGLGTEAF. The CDR3 DNA reads TGTGCCAGCAGCTTAGGTCTCGGCACTGAAGCTTTC.

The genes are TRBV29-1 and TRBJ2-1; 7 nucleotides align to TRBD1. CDR1 SQVTM and CDR2 ANQGSEA come from the germline V gene. V shed 4 bases, J shed 2 bases, and the junction held 5 bases outside the gene matches. This CDR3 contains 14 residues. The CDR3 region is CSVVLGTAYNEQFF. CDR3 bases: TGCAGCGTTGTCCTCGGGACAGCCTACAATGAGCAGTTCTTC.

This clonotype was picked up many times. The V gene is TRBV11-2, the J gene TRBJ2-7; D gene ambiguous. Trimming left V 2 bases short and J 6 bases short, with 11 bases between. Germline values: CDR1 SGHAT, CDR2 FQNNGV. This CDR3 is built from 13 residues. CDR3 in DNA: TGTGCCAGCAGCTTAAATGTTGGCTCCGAGCAGTACGTC. Translating gives CASSLNVGSEQYV.

This clonotype was counted ten times or more. The chain recombines TRBV6-1 with TRBJ1-2, with D unresolved. This CDR3 comprises 14 residues. V was clipped by 5 bases and J by 2 bases, with 12 bases between them. Germline loops: CDR1 MNHNS, CDR2 SASEGT. The CDR3 DNA follows: TGTGCCAGCAGTCGAACCGACGGAAACTATGGCTACACCTTC. Its translation is CASSRTDGNYGYTF.

This clonotype was observed at least ten times. The chain combines TRBV5-1 with TRBJ1-1, with 8 nucleotides matching TRBD1. This CDR3 has 14 amino acids. V shed 4 bases and J 5 bases; nucleotides not matched to a gene: 7. Per germline, CDR1 SGHRS and CDR2 YFSETQ. CDR3 protein: CASSDTGGSTEAFF. The CDR3 region has the DNA TGCGCCAGCAGCGACACAGGGGGAAGTACTGAAGCTTTCTTT.

This clonotype was detected ten times or more. This chain joins TRBV20-1 and TRBJ2-3, with 7 positions matching TRBD2. J lost 4 bases, V lost 6 bases, and 7 bases had no gene match. The CDR3 runs to 13 residues. Germline CDR1 and CDR2: DFQATT and SNEGSKA (reference sequence). CDR3 loop: CSAPIGGADTQYF. CDR3 sequence (DNA): TGCAGTGCCCCGATTGGGGGGGCAGATACGCAGTATTTT.

This clonotype has a count of ten or more. An end of the junction does not agree with germline; a read error may underlie this. This chain connects TRBV10-1 to TRBJ2-7; 9 bases map to TRBD2. This CDR3 has 16 amino acids. The V gene's germline CDR1 is WNHNN and CDR2 SYGVQD (reference sequence). The CDR3 DNA sequence: TGCGCCAGCAGTGAGCTTAGCGGGGGCCTCTCCTACGGGCAGTACTTC. Translation: CASSELSGGLSYGQYF.